This T cell receptor beta chain originates from a study of T cells in Graves' hyperthyroidism and ophthalmopathy. Amplified regions were TCR beta CDR3 sequences from RNA transcripts. When the TCR CDR3 underwent first-round RT-PCR, the HTBI primer set was used. TCRdb used MiXCR to reprocess the multiplex PCR reads, holding one entry per CDR3 protein. The sample has about 600,000 distinct CDR3 sequences, 12% to 15% seen once. Turning to this clonotype: A single base separates this from a much larger clone, so it may be a read error.

Sequenced: blood. The clonotype originates from a woman younger than 30 with Graves' ophthalmopathy.

CDR3 DNA sequence: TGCGCCAGCAGCTTGGCGACTAGCGGGAGTGATCGCGATGAGCAGTTCTTC. The encoded protein is CASSLATSGSDRDEQFF. This rearrangement joins TRBV5-1 to TRBJ2-1; 12 bases are shared with TRBD2. The V gene's germline CDR1 is SGHRS and CDR2 YFSETQ. This CDR3 contains 17 residues. Germline trimming cut 0 bases from V and 8 bases from J; bases unmatched to any gene: 9.